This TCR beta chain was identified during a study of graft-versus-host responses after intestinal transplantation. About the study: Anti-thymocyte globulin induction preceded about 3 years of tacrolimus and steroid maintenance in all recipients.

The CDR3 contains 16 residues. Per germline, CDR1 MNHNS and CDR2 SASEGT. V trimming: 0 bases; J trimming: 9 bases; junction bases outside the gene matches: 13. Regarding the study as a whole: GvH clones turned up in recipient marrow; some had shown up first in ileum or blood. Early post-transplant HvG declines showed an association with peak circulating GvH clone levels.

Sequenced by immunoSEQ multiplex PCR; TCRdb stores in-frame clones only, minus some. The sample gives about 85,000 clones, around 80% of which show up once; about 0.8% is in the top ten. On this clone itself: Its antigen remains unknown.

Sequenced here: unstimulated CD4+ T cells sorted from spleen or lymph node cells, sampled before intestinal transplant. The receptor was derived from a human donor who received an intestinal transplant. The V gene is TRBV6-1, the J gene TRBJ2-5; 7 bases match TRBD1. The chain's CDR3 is CASSEARTGLPQSQYF. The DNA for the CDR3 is TGTGCCAGCAGTGAAGCCCGGACAGGTCTTCCCCAATCCCAGTACTTC.